The 17 T cell receptor beta chains listed next were all sequenced from one sample in a study of spatial heterogeneity in lung cancer (dated by TCRdb to between 2018 and 2021). Receptor libraries were prepared by 5' RACE. TCRdb shows the sequencer as NextSeq 500. TCRdb trimmed public reads at Q25 via fastp, called clones via MiXCR and kept in-frame beta chains. A single entry per CDR3 protein holds the most common genes and DNA from its merged rows. The sample profile shows thousands of distinct CDR3 sequences; 5% to 6% of them were found once. The ten most abundant clones make up around 8% of the sample. Reading the label with the study, this specimen's time point is: sample taken at primary tumor resection. TCR sequencing used whole RNA extracted from tumor and nontumor lung tissue, or from cryopreserved PBMC samples, without cell sorting. The sequenced sample was normal lung tissue next to the tumor, obtained at surgery. Receptors were obtained from a female donor with early-stage non-small cell lung cancer.

This clonotype counts as medium-sized. This rearrangement joins TRBV10-3 to TRBJ2-2, with D tentatively TRBD1 (6 bases). CDR1 is ENHRY and CDR2 is SYGVKD in the germline V gene. Deletions cut 9 bases from V and 2 bases from J, with 13 bases between. This CDR3 contains 14 residues. CDR3 nucleotide sequence: TGTGCCATACAGGACAGATACAACACCGGGGAGCTGTTTTTT. Its translation: CAIQDRYNTGELFF.

The table lists this clonotype with many counts. The V call is TRBV6-6, the J call TRBJ2-5; 8 nucleotides match TRBD2. J gave up 0 bases and V 2 bases, and 2 bases lay outside the gene matches. The CDR3 is 15 residues long. Germline values: CDR1 MNHNY, CDR2 SVGAGI (reference sequence). CDR3 sequence (DNA): TGTGCCAGCAGTTACAAGCGGGGGAACCAAGAGACCCAGTACTTC. Translated, it gives CASSYKRGNQETQYF.

This clonotype has at least ten counts. The chain employs TRBV27 and TRBJ2-5; no clear D. V was cut by 3 bases and J by 1 base, with 18 bases left in between. The germline gives CDR1 MNHEY, CDR2 SMNVEV (reference sequence). The CDR3 length is 17 residues. The CDR3, as DNA: TGTGCCAGCAGTTTTTTGCAACACCCCACGGGCCAAGAGACCCAGTACTTC. Encoded protein: CASSFLQHPTGQETQYF.

This clonotype was counted at least ten times. The chain couples TRBV5-1 to TRBJ1-2; D is ambiguous. The CDR3 contains 13 residues. V shed 3 bases and J shed 4 bases, with 10 bases lying between them. Per the germline V gene, CDR1 is SGHRS and CDR2 is YFSETQ. The CDR3, as DNA: TGCGCCAGCAGCTCCACTGGGCCCTATGGCTACACCTTC. This gives the protein CASSSTGPYGYTF.

This clonotype is medium-sized in the sample. The rearrangement links TRBV28 to TRBJ2-7; D gene uncertain. This CDR3 spans 11 amino acids. Per germline, CDR1 MDHEN and CDR2 SYDVKM. Trimming cost V 4 bases and J 5 bases, with 6 bases left between them. CDR3 protein: CASSSLNEQYF. CDR3 DNA sequence: TGTGCCAGCAGTTCTTTAAACGAGCAGTACTTC.

Worth noting for this clonotype: With a much larger clone just one base away, this may be a read error. The chain couples TRBV29-1 to TRBJ1-2; unclear D gene. The CDR3 runs 14 residues. The germline V gene encodes CDR1 SQVTM and CDR2 ANQGSEA. The V and J ends lost 3 bases and 7 bases respectively, with 18 bases between them. The CDR3 sequence: CSVDDPMDGFGYTF. CDR3 nucleotide sequence: TGCAGCGTTGACGACCCCATGGACGGCTTTGGCTACACCTTC.

Judged by abundance, this clonotype is medium-sized (0.01 to 0.1%). The chain combines TRBV28 with TRBJ1-6, with D unclear. The V end lost 3 bases, the J end lost 0 bases, and 12 bases lay between the germline ends. Germline V gene data show CDR1 as MDHEN and CDR2 as SYDVKM. This CDR3 is built from 17 residues. In DNA form, the CDR3 reads TGTGCCAGCAGTTTCCGACTCCGGGGCTCCTATAATTCACCCCTCCACTTT. Its protein is CASSFRLRGSYNSPLHF.

The rearrangement uses TRBV11-3 and TRBJ2-7; TRBD2 is a possible D gene (5 bases). The CDR3 totals 13 residues. The germline V and J ends were trimmed by 5 bases and 2 bases, with 10 bases remaining between them. Germline CDR1 reads SGHNT; CDR2 reads YENEEA. CDR3 nucleotides: TGTGCCAGCAGCCCGCTCGGGGCCTACGAGCAGTACTTC. This encodes CASSPLGAYEQYF.

This clonotype was recorded at least ten times. This rearrangement joins TRBV5-4 to TRBJ1-2; TRBD1 aligns across 9 bases. The CDR3 extends over 13 amino acids. Trimming took 3 bases from V and 8 from J; bases not matched to a gene: 5. Germline V lookup: CDR1 SGHNT, CDR2 YYREEE (reference sequence). This chain's CDR3 is CASSSGTGPGYTF. The CDR3 bases are TGTGCCAGCAGCTCCGGGACAGGGCCCGGCTACACCTTC.

This clonotype occurred many times. CDR3 region: CASSNLAEVTQYF. Here the CDR3 DNA reads TGTGCCAGCAGCAATCTAGCGGAGGTGACCCAGTACTTC. V gene TRBV6-5 combines with J gene TRBJ2-5, with TRBD2 matching 7 bases. V was clipped by 6 bases and J by 7 bases; unmatched bases: 8. CDR3 length: 13 amino acids. Germline V gene data show CDR1 as MNHEY and CDR2 as SVGAGI.

There are many counts of this clonotype. The chain employs TRBV20-1 and TRBJ1-2; D is possibly TRBD1 (5 bases). The CDR3 sequence is 15 residues long. CDR1 DFQATT and CDR2 SNEGSKA come from the germline V gene (reference sequence). The germline V and J ends were trimmed by 3 bases and 4 bases, with 18 bases remaining between them. The CDR3 bases are TGCAGTGCTAGCACTACCTCGACAGCTTCCTATGGCTACACCTTC. Amino acid sequence: CSASTTSTASYGYTF.

This clonotype is judged medium-sized (0.01 to 0.1%). The chain is built from TRBV19 and TRBJ2-5; the match to TRBD2 covers 11 bases. Germline values: CDR1 LNHDA, CDR2 SQIVND (reference sequence). This CDR3 region has 16 residues. With 5 bases clipped from V and 2 bases from J, the junction kept 7 bases outside the gene matches. CDR3 region: CASSLRLAGRQETQYF. The CDR3 nucleotides read TGTGCCAGTAGTCTGAGACTAGCGGGACGGCAAGAGACCCAGTACTTC.

In its sample, this clonotype is medium-sized (0.01 to 0.1%). V usage is TRBV5-1 and J usage is TRBJ2-3; D is possibly TRBD1 or TRBD2 (5 bases each). The CDR3 runs 14 residues. CDR1 and CDR2 (germline): SGHRS, YFSETQ. The V end was cut by 5 bases, the J end by 3 bases, with 13 bases between. The chain's CDR3 is CASRAGTSTDTQYF. In DNA, the CDR3 is TGCGCCAGCAGGGCCGGGACGTCTACAGATACGCAGTATTTT.

This clonotype was seen at least ten times. The rearrangement uses TRBV10-3 and TRBJ2-5; either TRBD1 or TRBD2 may fit D (6 bases each). The CDR3 has 16 residues. Germline V gene sequence: CDR1 ENHRY, CDR2 SYGVKD. Deletions cut 3 bases from V and 3 bases from J, with 17 bases between. The CDR3, as DNA: TGTGCCATCAGTGACATTGGGGAGGAGGGGGAAGAGACCCAGTACTTC. This gives the protein CAISDIGEEGEETQYF.

V gene TRBV11-1 combines with J gene TRBJ2-1; no clear D. This CDR3 spans 14 amino acids. V shed 1 base and J shed 7 bases, with 11 bases lying between them. Germline V lookup: CDR1 SGHAT, CDR2 FQDESV (reference sequence). CDR3 sequence reads: CASSLVGLLNEQFF. As DNA, the CDR3 is TGTGCCAGCAGCTTAGTTGGCCTGCTAAATGAGCAGTTCTTC.

This clonotype was observed at least ten times. The chain carries TRBV7-2 and TRBJ1-6, with unresolved D. The CDR3 runs 15 residues. Between the trimmed V and J ends, which lost 1 base and 10 bases, there was a span of 14 bases. Germline assignment: CDR1 SGHTA and CDR2 FQGNSA. The CDR3 DNA reads as TGTGCCAGCAGCTTAGACCGCGGCTTCGGGTCACCCCTCCACTTT. Its translation is CASSLDRGFGSPLHF.

At least ten counts were recorded for this clonotype. The CDR3 DNA follows: TGTGCCAGCAGTGCGCCGCGGGGGCTCACTGAAGCTTTCTTT. Protein: CASSAPRGLTEAFF. The V gene is TRBV12-3 or TRBV12-4, the J gene TRBJ1-1, with D tentatively TRBD1 (6 bases). CDR3 length: 14 residues. Trimming took 5 bases from V and 4 from J, leaving 14 bases between them.